This passage covers 4 T cell receptor beta chains from one sample sequenced in a study of vaccination effects on CD4 cells after COVID-19. Sequencing followed a ViraFEST assay step that expanded antigen-specific CD4+ T cells with viral peptide pools. Once cultured for nine to ten days, the cells underwent separation to obtain CD4+ T cells. Negative nucleocapsid antibody tests before and after vaccination confirmed no previous SARS-CoV-2 infection. Produced via immunoSEQ multiplex PCR; TCRdb's table is partial and in-frame only. The sample records around 45,000 clones, around 78% being singletons. The antigens of these receptors remain unknown. The specimen was CD4+ T cells from PBMCs cultured with SARS-CoV-2 spike peptides, collected before COVID-19 vaccination. The receptors shown here come from a human donor who received a COVID-19 vaccine.

The chain employs TRBV2 and TRBJ2-3, with D hard to call. The V end lost 7 bases, the J end lost 0 bases, and 11 bases lay between the germline ends. CDR3 length equals 14 residues. The germline CDR1 and CDR2 sequences are SNHLY and FYNNEI. The CDR3 sequence is CASTWTTSTDTQYF. CDR3 DNA: TGTGCCAGCACGTGGACGACTAGCACAGATACGCAGTATTTT.

This chain links TRBV28 with TRBJ1-4; no firm D call. V was clipped by 5 bases and J by 4 bases, with 8 bases between them. The CDR3 length is 13 residues. Germline CDR1 reads MDHEN; CDR2 reads SYDVKM. The CDR3 loop is CASSEGFNEKLFF. CDR3 bases: TGTGCCAGCAGTGAGGGATTTAATGAAAAACTGTTTTTT.

J is TRBJ2-1 and V is TRBV5-5; 11 positions match TRBD2. Germline assignment: CDR1 SGHKS and CDR2 YYEKEE (reference sequence). The CDR3 loop spans 15 amino acids. V trimming: 2 bases; J trimming: 4 bases; junction bases outside the gene matches: 2. CDR3 sequence (DNA): TGTGCCAGCAGCTTCTCTAGCGGGGGGTACAATGAGCAGTTCTTC. It specifies CASSFSSGGYNEQFF.

J is TRBJ1-3 and V is TRBV7-2; no reliable D call. Deletions cut 1 base from V and 4 bases from J, with 8 bases between. The CDR3 covers 14 residues. CDR1 is SGHTA and CDR2 is FQGNSA in the germline V gene. In DNA form, the CDR3 reads TGTGCCAGCAGCTTAGGAGGGTCCGGAAACACCATATATTTT. This gives the protein CASSLGGSGNTIYF.